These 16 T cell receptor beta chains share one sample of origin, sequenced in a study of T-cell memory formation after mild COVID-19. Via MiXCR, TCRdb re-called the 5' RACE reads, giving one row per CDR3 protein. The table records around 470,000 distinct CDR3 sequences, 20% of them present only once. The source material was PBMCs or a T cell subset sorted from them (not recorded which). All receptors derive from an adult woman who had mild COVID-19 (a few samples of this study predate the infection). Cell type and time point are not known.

This CDR3 reads CASSVGQGLYNEQFF. The CDR3 DNA reads TGTGCCAGCAGTGTGGGACAGGGCCTCTACAATGAGCAGTTCTTC. The chain joins TRBV2 to TRBJ2-1; the match to TRBD1 covers 9 bases. Looked up from germline, CDR1 is SNHLY and CDR2 is FYNNEI. CDR3 length: 15 amino acids. V shed 4 bases and J 3 bases; nucleotides not matched to a gene: 4.

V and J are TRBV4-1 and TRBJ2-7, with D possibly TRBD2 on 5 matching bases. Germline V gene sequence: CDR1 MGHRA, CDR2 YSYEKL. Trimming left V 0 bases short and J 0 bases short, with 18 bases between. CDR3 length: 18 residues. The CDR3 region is CASSQEVGGPGSSYEQYF. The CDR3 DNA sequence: TGCGCCAGCAGCCAAGAGGTCGGTGGGCCGGGGAGCTCCTACGAGCAGTACTTC.

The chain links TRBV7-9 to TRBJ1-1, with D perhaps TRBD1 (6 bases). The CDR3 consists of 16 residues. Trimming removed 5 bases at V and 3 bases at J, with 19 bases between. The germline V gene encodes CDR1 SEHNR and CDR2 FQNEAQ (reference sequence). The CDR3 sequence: CASSRIQGMRDTEAFF. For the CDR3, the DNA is TGTGCCAGCAGCCGGATCCAGGGGATGCGGGACACTGAAGCTTTCTTT.

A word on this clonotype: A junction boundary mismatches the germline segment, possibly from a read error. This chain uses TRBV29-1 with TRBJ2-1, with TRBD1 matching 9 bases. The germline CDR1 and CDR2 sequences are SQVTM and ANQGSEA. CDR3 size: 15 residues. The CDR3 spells CSVEGQGISYNEQFF. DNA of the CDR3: TGCAGCGTAGAAGGACAGGGGATATCCTACAATGAGCAGTTCTTC.

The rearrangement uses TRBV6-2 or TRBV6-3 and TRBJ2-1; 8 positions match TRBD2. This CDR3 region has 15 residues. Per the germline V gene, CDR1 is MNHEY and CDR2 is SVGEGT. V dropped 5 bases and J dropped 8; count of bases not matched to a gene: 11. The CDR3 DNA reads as TGTGCCAGCAGTCCTGCGGGAGCGGGGGTTCATGAGCAGTTCTTC. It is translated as CASSPAGAGVHEQFF.

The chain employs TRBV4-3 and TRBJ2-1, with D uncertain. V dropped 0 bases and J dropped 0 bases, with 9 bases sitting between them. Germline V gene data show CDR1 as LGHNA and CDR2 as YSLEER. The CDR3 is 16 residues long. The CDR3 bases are TGCGCCAGCAGCCAAGATTTTCGGACCTCCTACAATGAGCAGTTCTTC. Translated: CASSQDFRTSYNEQFF.

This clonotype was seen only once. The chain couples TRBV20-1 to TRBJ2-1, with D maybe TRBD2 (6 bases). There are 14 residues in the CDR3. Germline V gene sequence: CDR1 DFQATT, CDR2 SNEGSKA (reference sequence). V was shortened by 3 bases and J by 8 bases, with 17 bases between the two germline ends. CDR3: CSASQLAHWDEQFF. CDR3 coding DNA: TGCAGTGCTAGCCAACTAGCCCACTGGGATGAGCAGTTCTTC.

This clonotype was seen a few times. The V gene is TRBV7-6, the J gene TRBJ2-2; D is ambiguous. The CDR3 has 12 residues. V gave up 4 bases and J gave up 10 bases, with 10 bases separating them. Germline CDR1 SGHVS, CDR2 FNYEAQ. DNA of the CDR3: TGTGCCAGCAGCTCCCTGGCAGAGGAGCTGTTTTTT. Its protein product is CASSSLAEELFF. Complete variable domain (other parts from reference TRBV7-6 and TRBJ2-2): GAGVSQSPRYKVTKRGQDVALRCDPISGHVSLYWYRQALGQGPEFLTYFNYEAQQDKSGLPNDRFSAERPEGSISTLTIQRTEQRDSAMYRCASSSLAEELFFGEGSRLTVL.

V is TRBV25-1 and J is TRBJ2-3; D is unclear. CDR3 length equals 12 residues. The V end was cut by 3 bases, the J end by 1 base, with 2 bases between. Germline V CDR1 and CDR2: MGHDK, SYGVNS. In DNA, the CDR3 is TGTGCCAGCAGTGATGGCACAGATACGCAGTATTTT. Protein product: CASSDGTDTQYF.

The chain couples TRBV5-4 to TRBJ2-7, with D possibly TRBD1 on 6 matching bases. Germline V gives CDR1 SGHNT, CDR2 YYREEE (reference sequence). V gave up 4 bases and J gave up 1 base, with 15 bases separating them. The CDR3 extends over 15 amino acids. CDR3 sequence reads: CASSQQGWGSYEQYF. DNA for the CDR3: TGTGCCAGCAGCCAACAGGGATGGGGGTCCTACGAGCAGTACTTC.

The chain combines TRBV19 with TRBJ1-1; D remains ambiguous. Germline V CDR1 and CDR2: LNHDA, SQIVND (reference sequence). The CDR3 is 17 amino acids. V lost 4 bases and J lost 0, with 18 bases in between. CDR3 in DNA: TGTGCCAGTAGTAGCGCTTTCGGAGTTGGCTTGAACACTGAAGCTTTCTTT. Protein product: CASSSAFGVGLNTEAFF.

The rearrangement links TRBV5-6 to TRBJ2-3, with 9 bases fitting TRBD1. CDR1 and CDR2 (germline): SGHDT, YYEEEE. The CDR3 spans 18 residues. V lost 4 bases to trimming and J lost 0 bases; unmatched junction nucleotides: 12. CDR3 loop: CASSPLGFDRGSTDTQYF. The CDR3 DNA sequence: TGTGCCAGCAGCCCGCTGGGCTTTGACAGGGGGAGCACAGATACGCAGTATTTT.

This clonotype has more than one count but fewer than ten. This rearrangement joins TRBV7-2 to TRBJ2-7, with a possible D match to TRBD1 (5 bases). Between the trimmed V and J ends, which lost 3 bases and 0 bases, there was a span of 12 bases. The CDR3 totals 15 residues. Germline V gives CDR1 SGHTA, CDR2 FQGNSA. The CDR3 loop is CASSFRGRSSYEQYF. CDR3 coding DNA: TGTGCCAGCAGCTTTAGGGGCAGAAGCTCCTACGAGCAGTACTTC.

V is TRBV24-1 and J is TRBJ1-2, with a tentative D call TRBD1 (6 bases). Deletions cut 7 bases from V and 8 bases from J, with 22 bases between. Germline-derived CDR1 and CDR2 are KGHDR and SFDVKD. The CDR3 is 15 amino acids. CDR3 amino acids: CATSGKKTGRSGYTF. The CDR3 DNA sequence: TGTGCCACCAGCGGAAAGAAGACAGGCCGTTCCGGCTACACCTTC.

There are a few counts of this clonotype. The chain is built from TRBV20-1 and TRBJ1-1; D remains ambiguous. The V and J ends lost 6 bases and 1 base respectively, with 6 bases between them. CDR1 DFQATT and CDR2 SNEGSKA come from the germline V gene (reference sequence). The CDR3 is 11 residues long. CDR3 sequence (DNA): TGCAGTGCAAACAGGAACACTGAAGCTTTCTTT. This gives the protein CSANRNTEAFF.

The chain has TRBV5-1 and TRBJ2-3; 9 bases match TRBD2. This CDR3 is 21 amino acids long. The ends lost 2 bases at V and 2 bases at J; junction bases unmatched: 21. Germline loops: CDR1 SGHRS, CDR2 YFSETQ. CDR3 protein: CASSFGSGRTYFSGATDTQYF. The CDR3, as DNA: TGCGCCAGCAGCTTCGGTAGCGGGAGAACATATTTCTCAGGGGCCACAGATACGCAGTATTTT.